The 30 T cell receptor beta chains below come from one sample, sequenced in a study of OX40 agonist ivuxolimab in advanced cancers. The table came from immunoSEQ multiplex PCR; TCRdb's copy has only in-frame clones and leaves some out. The sample contains nearly 35,000 clones, 92% of which appear only once. Source: CD4+ or CD8+ T cells sorted from blood, taken in a trial of the OX40 agonist ivuxolimab. Receptor source: an adult with an advanced solid tumor such as melanoma, head and neck, liver or kidney cancer.

The V call is TRBV7-9, the J call TRBJ2-7; unclear D gene. The V gene's germline CDR1 is SEHNR and CDR2 FQNEAQ (reference sequence). The V end lost 4 bases, the J end lost 6 bases, and 10 bases lay between the germline ends. The CDR3 has 12 amino acids. The CDR3 DNA sequence: TGTGCCAGCAGCTCCTCCCTCGGCGAGCAGTACTTC. It codes for CASSSSLGEQYF.

The chain recombines TRBV5-1 with TRBJ2-5; D possibly corresponds to TRBD2 (6 bases). This CDR3 is built from 17 residues. Trimming removed 4 bases from V and 5 bases from J, with 24 bases in between. Germline CDR1 reads SGHRS; CDR2 reads YFSETQ. CDR3 protein: CASSPEGLGRAGETQYF. CDR3 in DNA: TGCGCCAGCAGCCCGGAAGGCTTAGGGCGGGCGGGGGAGACCCAGTACTTC.

The genes are TRBV7-3 and TRBJ2-7; D gene ambiguous. V dropped 5 bases and J dropped 6 bases, with 20 bases sitting between them. CDR3 length: 15 residues. Looked up from germline, CDR1 is SGHTA and CDR2 is FQGTGA. CDR3 protein: CASSSPALGLGEQYF. The CDR3 DNA sequence: TGTGCCAGCAGCAGTCCGGCCTTGGGGTTGGGCGAGCAGTACTTC.

The chain couples TRBV4-3 to TRBJ2-1; 7 bases line up with TRBD2. The CDR3 is 15 residues long. The V and J ends lost 4 bases and 4 bases, in that order; junction bases with no gene match: 7. CDR1 LGHNA and CDR2 YSLEER come from the germline V gene. The DNA of the CDR3 is TGCGCCAGCAGCCGCCTAGCGGCCCTTTACAATGAGCAGTTCTTC. It is translated as CASSRLAALYNEQFF.

The gene calls are TRBV12-5 and TRBJ1-1; D is undetermined. V lost 5 bases and J lost 1, with 5 bases in between. CDR1 is LGHNT and CDR2 is FRNRAP in the germline V gene. CDR3 size: 12 residues. As DNA, the CDR3 is TGTGCTAGTGGTCCGGGGAACACTGAAGCTTTCTTT. Protein product: CASGPGNTEAFF.

The chain recombines TRBV27 with TRBJ1-1; D is unclear. Germline values: CDR1 MNHEY, CDR2 SMNVEV (reference sequence). Trimming cost V 4 bases and J 5 bases, with 11 bases left between them. CDR3 size: 13 residues. CDR3 DNA sequence: TGTGCCAGCAGTTACCTAGGGTTGACTGAAGCTTTCTTT. This sequence encodes CASSYLGLTEAFF.

This chain joins TRBV28 and TRBJ2-2; D might be TRBD1 (7 bases). Germline assignment: CDR1 MDHEN and CDR2 SYDVKM. The CDR3 is 15 amino acids. V lost 5 bases and J 7 bases, leaving 17 bases between the germline ends. CDR3: CASSTPRGDIGELFF. The CDR3 nucleotides are TGTGCCAGCAGTACCCCCAGGGGGGATATCGGGGAGCTGTTTTTT.

The rearrangement links TRBV9 to TRBJ2-6, with no clear D. V was pared by 1 base and J by 1 base, with 3 bases between. Per the germline V gene, CDR1 is SGDLS and CDR2 is YYNGEE. This CDR3 is built from 14 residues. CDR3 sequence: CASSVYSGANVLTF. The DNA of the CDR3 is TGTGCCAGCAGCGTATATTCTGGGGCCAACGTCCTGACTTTC.

The chain links TRBV27 to TRBJ2-5, with a weak D call TRBD1 (7 bases). V gave up 5 bases and J gave up 3 bases, with 16 bases separating them. The CDR3 contains 15 residues. Germline CDR1 is MNHEY and CDR2 is SMNVEV (reference sequence). DNA for the CDR3: TGTGCCAGCAGTGAACTGGGACAGCGGGAAGAGACCCAGTACTTC. The encoded protein is CASSELGQREETQYF.

In DNA, the CDR3 is TGTGCCAGCAGCTTAGCGGTCCGGAACACTGAAGCTTTCTTT. It specifies CASSLAVRNTEAFF. The V gene is TRBV7-2, the J gene TRBJ1-1; D is ambiguous. The V gene's germline CDR1 is SGHTA and CDR2 FQGNSA. Trimming stripped 0 bases from V and 1 base from J, with 6 bases between. CDR3 length: 14 amino acids.

This rearrangement joins TRBV5-1 to TRBJ1-1; D possibly corresponds to TRBD1 (5 bases). The CDR3 sequence is 18 residues long. Germline V lookup: CDR1 SGHRS, CDR2 YFSETQ. The ends were cut back, 0 bases at V and 0 bases at J, with 18 bases in the middle. CDR3 in amino acids: CASSLARWGEGMNTEAFF. The DNA for the CDR3 is TGCGCCAGCAGCTTGGCCAGGTGGGGGGAAGGGATGAACACTGAAGCTTTCTTT.

J is TRBJ2-7 and V is TRBV29-1; 11 bases align to TRBD1. The CDR3 has 14 residues. CDR1 is SQVTM, CDR2 ANQGSEA, per germline. Trimming took 0 bases from V and 5 from J; bases not matched to a gene: 3. The CDR3 coding sequence is TGCAGCGTTGAAGATCCGGACAGGGGGCACGAGCAGTACTTC. Translating gives CSVEDPDRGHEQYF.

The V gene is TRBV11-3, the J gene TRBJ2-2; D perhaps matches TRBD2 (5 bases). Trimming cost V 0 bases and J 5 bases, with 10 bases left between them. The CDR3 is 15 amino acids. The germline V gene has CDR1 SGHNT and CDR2 YENEEA. CDR3 protein: CASSLDRGGTGELFF. The CDR3, as DNA: TGTGCCAGCAGCTTAGATCGGGGTGGAACCGGGGAGCTGTTTTTT.

The V gene is TRBV28, the J gene TRBJ2-1; possible D gene TRBD2, 6 bases. Germline V gene sequence: CDR1 MDHEN, CDR2 SYDVKM. Trimming removed 3 bases at V and 7 bases at J, with 16 bases between. The CDR3 consists of 15 residues. CDR3 in amino acids: CASSLRREDLNEQFF. The DNA for the CDR3 is TGTGCCAGCAGTTTGAGGAGGGAAGATTTAAATGAGCAGTTCTTC.

This rearrangement joins TRBV7-9 to TRBJ2-1; 9 nucleotides agree with TRBD1. There are 14 residues in the CDR3. Trimming removed 4 bases from V and 5 bases from J; junction bases left unmatched: 3. Germline CDR1 and CDR2: SEHNR and FQNEAQ (reference sequence). The CDR3 coding sequence is TGTGCCAGCAGCTCCCGGACAGGGGACAATGAGCAGTTCTTC. Translation: CASSSRTGDNEQFF.

The chain employs TRBV11-2 and TRBJ2-5; D uncertain. In germline, CDR1 is SGHAT, CDR2 FQNNGV. Trimming removed 1 base at V and 0 bases at J, with 6 bases between. This CDR3 is 14 amino acids long. The DNA for the CDR3 is TGTGCCAGCAGCTTAGTAATGCACCAAGAGACCCAGTACTTC. It yields the protein CASSLVMHQETQYF.

This rearrangement joins TRBV5-1 to TRBJ2-7; 9 bases fit TRBD2. The germline V gene encodes CDR1 SGHRS and CDR2 YFSETQ. Trimming took 4 bases from V and 4 from J; bases not matched to a gene: 15. The CDR3 spans 17 residues. The CDR3 coding sequence is TGCGCCAGCAGCCCCAGGGTACAGCGGGAGGCCGAATACGAGCAGTACTTC. It encodes CASSPRVQREAEYEQYF. The entire variable domain, with the rest obtained from reference TRBV5-1 and TRBJ2-7, is as follows: KAGVTQTPRYLIKTRGQQVTLSCSPISGHRSVSWYQQTPGQGLQFLFEYFSETQRNKGNFPGRFSGRQFSNSRSEMNVSTLELGDSALYLCASSPRVQREAEYEQYFGPGTRLTVT.

The chain combines TRBV9 with TRBJ2-4, with 9 bases that match TRBD1. V trimming: 7 bases; J trimming: 3 bases; junction bases outside the gene matches: 8. The V gene's germline CDR1 is SGDLS and CDR2 YYNGEE. CDR3 length: 15 amino acids. For the CDR3, the DNA is TGTGCCAGCTCCGGGACAGGGTACGGCAAAAACATTCAGTACTTC. It translates to CASSGTGYGKNIQYF.

The rearrangement links TRBV18 to TRBJ2-3; D is unresolved. The CDR3 is 15 residues long. Trimming shortened V by 3 bases and J by 2 bases, and 12 bases separated the two germline ends. Germline assignment: CDR1 KGHSH and CDR2 LQKENI. The CDR3 loop is CASSPLDPYTDTQYF. DNA of the CDR3: TGTGCCAGCTCACCTCTCGATCCTTACACAGATACGCAGTATTTT.

The chain couples TRBV5-6 to TRBJ2-7; TRBD1 matches 8 bases. In germline, CDR1 is SGHDT, CDR2 YYEEEE. V dropped 0 bases and J dropped 7; count of bases not matched to a gene: 6. The CDR3 covers 14 residues. CDR3 protein: CASSLAQGAWEQYF. As DNA, the CDR3 is TGTGCCAGCAGCTTGGCTCAGGGGGCATGGGAGCAGTACTTC.

The chain uses TRBV27 and TRBJ2-1; 7 bases match TRBD2. The J segment lost 0 bases and the V segment lost 3 bases, leaving 8 bases of the junction unmatched. There are 17 residues in the CDR3. Germline assignment: CDR1 MNHEY and CDR2 SMNVEV (reference sequence). This chain's CDR3 is CASSFVVGRHSYNEQFF. DNA of the CDR3: TGTGCCAGCAGTTTCGTGGTCGGGAGGCACTCCTACAATGAGCAGTTCTTC.

This chain joins TRBV5-6 and TRBJ2-7; D uncertain. Germline values: CDR1 SGHDT, CDR2 YYEEEE. CDR3 length equals 14 residues. Trimming took off 0 bases at V and 0 bases at J, with 7 bases between the two ends. The CDR3 reads CASSLGVSSYEQYF. The CDR3, as DNA: TGTGCCAGCAGCTTGGGGGTAAGCTCCTACGAGCAGTACTTC.

The gene calls are TRBV19 and TRBJ1-1, with TRBD1 matching 11 bases. V shed 5 bases, J shed 5 bases, and the junction held 10 bases outside the gene matches. The CDR3 runs to 16 residues. Germline loops: CDR1 LNHDA, CDR2 SQIVND (reference sequence). The DNA for the CDR3 is TGTGCCAGTAGTTTACGGACAGGGGGCCGGGGGACTGAAGCTTTCTTT. This sequence encodes CASSLRTGGRGTEAFF. The full variable domain, in which reference TRBV19 and TRBJ1-1 provide the parts outside the CDR3, is DGGITQSPKYLFRKEGQNVTLSCEQNLNHDAMYWYRQDPGQGLRLIYYSQIVNDFQKGDIAEGYSVSREKKESFPLTVTSAQKNPTAFYLCASSLRTGGRGTEAFFGQGTRLTVV.

In DNA, the CDR3 is TGTGCCAGCAGATCCGGTGGGGACAGCCTTCGGAAGACCCAGTACTTC. It codes for CASRSGGDSLRKTQYF. The chain joins TRBV7-8 to TRBJ2-5; TRBD1 matches 7 bases. CDR3 length: 16 residues. After removal of 6 bases from V and 6 bases from J, the junction contained 16 bases not matched to a gene. In germline, CDR1 is SGHVS, CDR2 FQNEAQ. Full variable domain (missing parts from reference TRBV7-8 and TRBJ2-5): GAGVSQSPRYKVAKRGQDVALRCDPISGHVSLFWYQQALGQGPEFLTYFQNEAQLDKSGLPSDRFFAERPEGSVSTLKIQRTQQEDSAVYLCASRSGGDSLRKTQYFGPGTRLLVL.

J is TRBJ2-1 and V is TRBV5-1, with 7 bases that match TRBD2. This CDR3 comprises 16 residues. The J segment lost 2 bases and the V segment lost 2 bases, leaving 7 bases of the junction unmatched. CDR1 SGHRS and CDR2 YFSETQ come from the germline V gene. The CDR3 DNA follows: TGCGCCAGCAGCTTCGTTGGAGGGAGGGCCTACAATGAGCAGTTCTTC. Its translation is CASSFVGGRAYNEQFF.

This chain connects TRBV4-3 to TRBJ1-2; 7 bases agree with TRBD1. With V trimmed by 1 base and J by 5 bases, 4 bases remained unmatched. Germline CDR1 reads LGHNA; CDR2 reads YSLEER. The CDR3 is 14 amino acids. CDR3 sequence: CASSQAGGWYGYTF. The CDR3, as DNA: TGCGCCAGCAGCCAAGCAGGGGGTTGGTATGGCTACACCTTC.

The V call is TRBV28, the J call TRBJ1-5; D is uncertain. The CDR3 length is 14 residues. Trimming shortened V by 5 bases and J by 2 bases, and 10 bases separated the two germline ends. Per the germline V gene, CDR1 is MDHEN and CDR2 is SYDVKM. The CDR3 coding sequence is TGTGCCAGCAGTCCGTGGGCAGGCAATCAGCCCCAGCATTTT. It specifies CASSPWAGNQPQHF.

This chain joins TRBV13 and TRBJ2-3; D not certain. V was pared by 3 bases and J by 4 bases, with 8 bases between. The CDR3 extends over 13 amino acids. In germline, CDR1 is PRHDT, CDR2 FYEKMQ (reference sequence). CDR3 DNA: TGTGCCAGCAGCTTTCGCGGCCCAGATACGCAGTATTTT. This translates into CASSFRGPDTQYF.

The genes are TRBV11-2 and TRBJ2-7, with 9 bases identical to TRBD1. V lost 5 bases, J lost 5 bases, and 10 bases stayed unmatched. This CDR3 has 15 residues. The V gene's germline CDR1 is SGHAT and CDR2 FQNNGV. This CDR3 is CASSGRQGVFNEQYF. CDR3 sequence (DNA): TGTGCCAGCAGCGGACGACAGGGGGTTTTCAACGAGCAGTACTTC.

The V call is TRBV27, the J call TRBJ2-5, with 7 bases aligning to TRBD2. CDR1 is MNHEY, CDR2 SMNVEV, per germline (reference sequence). V lost 6 bases and J lost 5; bases outside the gene matches: 9. The CDR3 contains 14 residues. The CDR3 nucleotides read TGTGCCAGCAGCACCTGGGGGGGGTACGAGACCCAGTACTTC. Protein: CASSTWGGYETQYF.